A selection of T cell receptor beta chains follows, all from one sample in a study of CD8 T cells in Susac syndrome. TCRdb recomputed calls from the immunoSEQ multiplex PCR reads with MiXCR, one row per CDR3 protein. The top ten hold roughly 0.1% of the sample, which has 180,000 or so distinct CDR3 sequences, 85% to 95% seen once. Sequencing input: CD4+ T cells from PBMCs. The receptors come from a human donor in good health. Each CDR3 is given with its conserved first and last residue. The D gene is left open where the match is weak.

d_call: TRBD1; cdr3_length: 15; v_call: TRBV5-1; j_call: TRBJ2-1; cdr3_nt: TGCGCCAGCAGCAAAGGACAGGGAACCCACAATGAGCAGTTCTTC; cdr3_aa: CASSKGQGTHNEQFF
d_call: TRBD2; cdr3_length: 15; v_call: TRBV5-4; j_call: TRBJ2-1; cdr3_nt: TGTGCCAGCACCCCGACTAGCGGCCTATACAATGAGCAGTTCTTC; cdr3_aa: CASTPTSGLYNEQFF
d_call: .; cdr3_length: 15; v_call: TRBV7-9; j_call: TRBJ1-1; cdr3_nt: TGTGCCAGCAGCCACCGGGACGGACAGAACACTGAAGCTTTCTTT; cdr3_aa: CASSHRDGQNTEAFF
d_call: .; cdr3_length: 16; v_call: TRBV20-1; j_call: TRBJ2-3; cdr3_nt: TGCAGTGCTAGAGATGCCTTAGAGGGTGTGCCAGATACGCAGTATTTT; cdr3_aa: CSARDALEGVPDTQYF
d_call: TRBD2; cdr3_length: 14; v_call: TRBV3-1; j_call: TRBJ2-3; cdr3_nt: TGTGCCAGCAGCCAGCGGGGGGTCACAGATACGCAGTATTTT; cdr3_aa: CASSQRGVTDTQYF
d_call: .; cdr3_length: 15; v_call: TRBV19; j_call: TRBJ2-2; cdr3_nt: TGTGCCAGTAGTAAGCTGGGACAAAACACCGGGGAGCTGTTTTTT; cdr3_aa: CASSKLGQNTGELFF
d_call: .; cdr3_length: 13; v_call: TRBV25-1; j_call: TRBJ2-3; cdr3_nt: TGTGCCAGCAGAAATACGGGCACAGATACGCAGTATTTT; cdr3_aa: CASRNTGTDTQYF
d_call: .; cdr3_length: 13; v_call: TRBV20-1; j_call: TRBJ1-3; cdr3_nt: TGCAGTGCCTCCCGGGACACGGGAAACACCATATATTTT; cdr3_aa: CSASRDTGNTIYF
d_call: .; cdr3_length: 15; v_call: TRBV7-9; j_call: TRBJ2-5; cdr3_nt: TGTGCCAGCAGATCACCAGGCGCGAGGGGGGAGACCCAGTACTTC; cdr3_aa: CASRSPGARGETQYF
d_call: .; cdr3_length: 12; v_call: TRBV20-1; j_call: TRBJ1-2; cdr3_nt: TGCAGTGCCACAGGGCAGCTCTATGGCTACACCTTC; cdr3_aa: CSATGQLYGYTF